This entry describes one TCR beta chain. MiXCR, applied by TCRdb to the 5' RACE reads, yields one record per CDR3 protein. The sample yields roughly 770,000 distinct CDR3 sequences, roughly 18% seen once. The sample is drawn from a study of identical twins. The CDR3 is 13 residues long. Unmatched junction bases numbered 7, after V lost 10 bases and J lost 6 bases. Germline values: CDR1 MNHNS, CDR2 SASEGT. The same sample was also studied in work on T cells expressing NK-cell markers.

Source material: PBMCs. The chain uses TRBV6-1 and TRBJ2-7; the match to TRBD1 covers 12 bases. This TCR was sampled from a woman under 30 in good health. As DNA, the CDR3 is TGTGCCACTGACCGGGACAGGGGGCTCGAGCAGTACTTC. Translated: CATDRDRGLEQYF.